This T cell receptor (beta chain) stems from a study of early T cells in non-severe SARS-CoV-2 infection (dated by TCRdb to the early 2020s). About the full investigation: TCR sequencing used bulk RNA from unsorted whole blood, so alpha and beta chains could not be paired. General study outcomes and caveats: VDJdb matching was skewed toward anti-spike CD8 responses and likely underestimated virus-specific expansions by missing private and CD4 specificities.

As for this clonotype: The antigen it binds to is not known. Within one base of it there is no much larger clone, and no base qualities were kept.

Looking up the germline V gene (reference sequence) yields CDR1 MNHEY and CDR2 SMNVEV. Clipping removes 5 bases from V and 1 base from J, with 5 as the unmatched junction base count. The CDR3 goes from the cysteine to the phenylalanine over 15 residues. Only CDR3 DNA is held: 45 bases, read in frame from base 1. Set within a cohort of healthcare workers in London, UK, this nested case-control study involved weekly PCR testing of nasopharyngeal swabs along with blood sampling. Healthcare workers were recruited between 23 and 31 March 2020, during the week of the UK lockdown, and were followed weekly for up to about 15 weeks. The library was made by 5' RACE. Sequencing used a NextSeq 500. In the TCR library protocol, unique molecular identifiers were attached to individual cDNA molecules to correct for PCR bias and sequencing error. Sequencing covered both TCR alpha and beta chains, and within each sample the abundances of alpha and beta sequences were tightly co-correlated. The authors' analysis ran thus. Decombinator V4 was used to annotate the V gene, J gene and CDR3 of the TCR sequences. Expanded TCRs were defined as changing significantly between any two time points under a Poisson model with p below 0.0001. Abundances of TCRs were expressed as counts per million after normalisation to the total number of TCRs sequenced in each sample. MAIT TCRs were defined by TRAV1-2 paired with TRAJ12, TRAJ20 or TRAJ33, and iNKT TCRs by TRAV10 paired with TRAJ18. VDJdb, accessed 1 November 2021, was searched for CMV, EBV and SARS-CoV-2 annotated TCRs, with TCRs annotated for multiple antigens excluded. TCRdb trimmed the raw reads at Q25, called clones with MiXCR and kept productive beta chains. Each entry merges the rows of one CDR3 protein and shows their most common DNA and genes. The V and J calls, along with clone size, are taken from TCRdb and not from the paper's own processing. The sample profile shows nearly 90,000 distinct CDR3 sequences; around 15% of them were found once. The biggest ten clones account for roughly 6.4% of the sample.

The chain is made from TRBV27 and TRBJ1-3; 7 junctional bases match TRBD1. This receptor was obtained from an adult who was a healthcare worker with PCR-confirmed SARS-CoV-2 infection or an uninfected control (not recorded which). The specimen sequenced was whole blood. At the DNA level, the sequence is TGTGCCAGCAGTCCAACAGGGGAATCTGGAAACACCATATATTTT. The resulting protein is CASSPTGESGNTIYF.